Each of the 29 T cell receptor beta chains below was sequenced from the same sample in a study of blood T cell repertoires in COVID-19. The protocol was immunoSEQ multiplex PCR, while the TCRdb copy is restricted to in-frame clones and leaves out a portion. In the table there are 300,000 to 350,000 clones, about nine tenths of which are singletons. What was sequenced was peripheral blood. These TCRs come from a man aged 30-40 years with COVID-19, enrolled during active disease.

The chain recombines TRBV30 with TRBJ2-3; 10 nucleotides align to TRBD2. The CDR3 runs to 16 residues. Trimming took 4 bases from V and 0 from J; bases not matched to a gene: 7. Germline lookup yields CDR1 GTSNPN and CDR2 SVGIG (reference sequence). DNA for the CDR3: TGTGCCTGGACTAGGGGAGCGGGAGGGAGCACAGATACGCAGTATTTT. Amino acids: CAWTRGAGGSTDTQYF.

J is TRBJ2-5 and V is TRBV6-2 or TRBV6-3, with 8 positions matching TRBD1. The CDR3 has 13 residues. V gave up 6 bases and J gave up 1 base; unmatched junction bases: 1. The germline gives CDR1 MNHEY, CDR2 SVGEGT. The CDR3 DNA follows: TGTGCCAGCAGCGACAGGGGCCAAGAGACCCAGTACTTC. Its translation: CASSDRGQETQYF.

This clone was recorded once. V gene TRBV7-9 combines with J gene TRBJ1-1; D not certain. The length of the CDR3 is 11 residues. Trimming cost V 0 bases and J 8 bases, with 4 bases left between them. Germline CDR1 is SEHNR and CDR2 is FQNEAQ (reference sequence). CDR3 in DNA: TGTGCCAGCAGCTTAGCAGCAGAAGCTTTCTTT. Its protein is CASSLAAEAFF.

The chain joins TRBV29-1 to TRBJ1-1, with a possible D match to TRBD1 (6 bases). The V gene lost 5 bases and the J gene lost 1 base, with 11 bases spanning the gap. Per germline, CDR1 SQVTM and CDR2 ANQGSEA. This CDR3 has 13 amino acids. The CDR3 spells CSVRETGNTEAFF. Here the CDR3 DNA reads TGCAGCGTTAGGGAGACAGGGAACACTGAAGCTTTCTTT.

The chain employs TRBV21-1 and TRBJ2-6; whether TRBD2, the table's D call, matches the DNA was not checked. TRBV21-1 constitutes a pseudogene. The CDR3 loop spans 16 amino acids. As DNA, the CDR3 is TGTGCCAGCAGCAAAGGAGGGCTCTCTGGGGCCAACGTCCTGACTTTC. Translation gives CASSKGGLSGANVLTF.

The CDR3 DNA sequence: TGTGCCAGCAGTTTTGGCACCACGGAAGCTTTCTTT. This encodes CASSFGTTEAFF. This chain links TRBV6-5 with TRBJ1-1; D is unresolved. CDR3 length equals 12 residues. Deletions cut 4 bases from V and 8 bases from J, with 11 bases between. CDR1 is MNHEY and CDR2 is SVGAGI in the germline V gene.

V usage is TRBV4-2 and J usage is TRBJ2-7; D perhaps matches TRBD1 (6 bases). This CDR3 has 15 amino acids. Trimming shortened V by 4 bases and J by 3 bases, and 16 bases separated the two germline ends. Looked up from germline, CDR1 is LGHNA and CDR2 is YNFKEQ. The CDR3 bases are TGTGCCAGCAGCCTTAGGGCACAGGGTTTCTACGAGCAGTACTTC. Its translation: CASSLRAQGFYEQYF.

The chain combines TRBV11-3 with TRBJ2-1, with D possibly TRBD2 on 6 matching bases. V was cut by 1 base and J by 8 bases, with 12 bases left in between. The germline CDR1 and CDR2 sequences are SGHNT and YENEEA. The CDR3 totals 14 residues. The DNA of the CDR3 is TGTGCCAGCAGCTTAGTAGGGCCTAGCGATGAGCAGTTCTTC. Translation gives CASSLVGPSDEQFF.

J is TRBJ2-2 and V is TRBV7-9; D remains unclear. The CDR3 is made up of 12 amino acids. The ends were cut back, 6 bases at V and 2 bases at J, with 4 bases in the middle. In germline, CDR1 is SEHNR, CDR2 FQNEAQ (reference sequence). The CDR3 spells CASSSNTGELFF. CDR3 in DNA: TGTGCCAGCAGTTCTAACACCGGGGAGCTGTTTTTT.

The V gene is TRBV7-9, the J gene TRBJ1-1, with D perhaps matching TRBD1 (6 bases). Germline V lookup: CDR1 SEHNR, CDR2 FQNEAQ (reference sequence). V lost 5 bases to trimming and J lost 4 bases, with 20 bases between them. The CDR3 has 16 amino acids. CDR3 nucleotide sequence: TGTGCCAGCAGCCAAACATCGGGGGGCGGGGGCACTGAAGCTTTCTTT. Protein sequence: CASSQTSGGGGTEAFF. Full variable domain (remainder filled in from reference TRBV7-9 and TRBJ1-1): DTGVSQNPRHKITKRGQNVTFRCDPISEHNRLYWYRQTLGQGPEFLTYFQNEAQLEKSRLLSDRFSAERPKGSFSTLEIQRTEQGDSAMYLCASSQTSGGGGTEAFFGQGTRLTVV.

V is TRBV6-6 and J is TRBJ2-7; D is possibly TRBD2 (6 bases). The CDR3 extends over 17 amino acids. Trimming cost V 5 bases and J 3 bases, with 23 bases left between them. CDR1 MNHNY and CDR2 SVGAGI come from the germline V gene (reference sequence). The CDR3 DNA follows: TGTGCCAGCAGTCCCTCCCGTCACCGGGAGCTTAACTACGAGCAGTACTTC. This sequence encodes CASSPSRHRELNYEQYF.

The CDR3 protein is CASSERPGRGSGNTIYF. The CDR3 nucleotides read TGTGCCAGCAGTGAACGGCCAGGGCGAGGCTCTGGAAACACCATATATTTT. The chain joins TRBV2 to TRBJ1-3; tentatively, D is TRBD1 (5 bases). This CDR3 is 17 amino acids long. Germline V lookup: CDR1 SNHLY, CDR2 FYNNEI. Trimming shortened V by 2 bases and J by 0 bases, and 14 bases separated the two germline ends. The full variable domain, completed using reference TRBV2 and TRBJ1-3, is EPEVTQTPSHQVTQMGQEVILRCVPISNHLYFYWYRQILGQKVEFLVSFYNNEISEKSEIFDDQFSVERPDGSNFTLKIRSTKLEDSAMYFCASSERPGRGSGNTIYFGEGSWLTVV.

This clone was seen more than once but under ten times. The chain uses TRBV25-1 and TRBJ2-1; TRBD2 agrees at 13 bases. Germline V gene data show CDR1 as MGHDK and CDR2 as SYGVNS. V lost 0 bases, J lost 6 bases, and 5 bases stayed unmatched. The CDR3 covers 17 residues. In DNA form, the CDR3 reads TGTGCCAGCAGTGAATATCGACTAGCGGGAGGTTCCAATGAGCAGTTCTTC. Amino acids: CASSEYRLAGGSNEQFF.

The chain combines TRBV7-8 with TRBJ1-2; maybe TRBD1 (6 bases). The CDR3 sequence is 14 residues long. Trimming pared 3 bases from V and 3 bases from J, leaving 11 bases between. Germline V gene data show CDR1 as SGHVS and CDR2 as FQNEAQ. CDR3 residues: CASSLQGMDYGYTF. The CDR3 DNA is TGTGCCAGCAGCTTGCAGGGGATGGACTATGGCTACACCTTC.

CDR3 coding DNA: TGCGCCAGCAGACCAGGGGTCCTTAACTATGGCTACACCTTC. Amino acids: CASRPGVLNYGYTF. The chain has TRBV10-2 and TRBJ1-2; D is perhaps TRBD1 (6 bases). Germline CDR1 WSHSY, CDR2 SAAADI. CDR3 length: 14 residues. The V end lost 6 bases, the J end lost 1 base, and 12 bases lay between the germline ends.

This clone occurred a few times. This chain uses TRBV4-1 with TRBJ2-3, with 15 bases matching TRBD2. CDR1 is MGHRA, CDR2 YSYEKL, per germline. Trimming removed 3 bases from V and 4 bases from J; junction bases left unmatched: 11. The CDR3 is made up of 19 amino acids. CDR3 sequence (DNA): TGCGCCAGCAGCCACCCGGGACTAGCGGGAGGAGGGATTTCAGATACGCAGTATTTT. Translation gives CASSHPGLAGGGISDTQYF.

V usage is TRBV7-9 and J usage is TRBJ1-2; D unresolved. The CDR3 extends over 16 amino acids. The V gene lost 1 base and the J gene lost 7 bases, with 19 bases spanning the gap. Germline loops: CDR1 SEHNR, CDR2 FQNEAQ (reference sequence). DNA for the CDR3: TGTGCCAGCAGCTTAGAAGGCGGTAGTGTGTTTTTTGGCTACACCTTC. The encoded protein is CASSLEGGSVFFGYTF. Based on the CDR3 plus reference TRBV7-9 and TRBJ1-2, the full variable domain is DTGVSQNPRHKITKRGQNVTFRCDPISEHNRLYWYRQTLGQGPEFLTYFQNEAQLEKSRLLSDRFSAERPKGSFSTLEIQRTEQGDSAMYLCASSLEGGSVFFGYTFGSGTRLTVV.

This chain joins TRBV6-6 and TRBJ2-7, with D possibly matching TRBD2 (5 bases). CDR3 length: 14 residues. Germline lookup yields CDR1 MNHNY and CDR2 SVGAGI (reference sequence). V was cut by 6 bases and J by 0 bases, with 12 bases left in between. The CDR3 reads CASSPREGSYEQYF. DNA for the CDR3: TGTGCCAGCAGCCCTAGAGAGGGCTCCTACGAGCAGTACTTC.

The chain carries TRBV7-2 and TRBJ1-1; no clear D. Between the trimmed V and J ends, which lost 1 base and 0 bases, there was a span of 9 bases. This CDR3 has 15 amino acids. The germline V gene has CDR1 SGHTA and CDR2 FQGNSA. Here the CDR3 reads CASSLDPGMNTEAFF. The CDR3 DNA reads as TGTGCCAGCAGCTTAGATCCGGGAATGAACACTGAAGCTTTCTTT.

This chain connects TRBV4-1 to TRBJ1-4, with 9 bases identical to TRBD1. V shed 4 bases, J shed 4 bases, and the junction held 4 bases outside the gene matches. CDR3 length equals 15 residues. Germline V gene lookup returns CDR1 MGHRA and CDR2 YSYEKL. CDR3 DNA sequence: TGCGCCAGCAGCCCCCGACAGGGGGATAATGAAAAACTGTTTTTT. Translation: CASSPRQGDNEKLFF.

V gene TRBV9 combines with J gene TRBJ1-5; D not certain. Trimming left V 3 bases short and J 3 bases short, with 7 bases between. Germline CDR1 SGDLS, CDR2 YYNGEE. The CDR3 sequence is 13 residues long. The CDR3 DNA sequence: TGTGCCAGCAGCGCCGAGGTCAATCAGCCCCAGCATTTT. It translates to CASSAEVNQPQHF.

This chain joins TRBV6-5 and TRBJ2-1; 9 nucleotides line up with TRBD1. The CDR3 loop spans 13 amino acids. Germline CDR1 reads MNHEY; CDR2 reads SVGAGI. The trim removed 6 bases at V and 10 bases at J, leaving 7 bases unmatched. The CDR3 nucleotides are TGTGCCAGCAGCCAGACAGGGGGACGGGAGCAGTTCTTC. The encoded protein is CASSQTGGREQFF.

The chain carries TRBV20-1 and TRBJ2-7; TRBD1 matches at 7 bases. Per the germline V gene, CDR1 is DFQATT and CDR2 is SNEGSKA (reference sequence). The trim removed 3 bases at V and 9 bases at J, leaving 20 bases unmatched. The CDR3 totals 16 residues. CDR3 nucleotides: TGCAGTGCTAGTCGGCCAGGGACAGAGAGGGCCCTGAGGCAGTACTTC. It encodes CSASRPGTERALRQYF.

This chain's CDR3 is CASTQAGANVLTF. CDR3 nucleotide sequence: TGTGCCAGCACCCAGGCTGGGGCCAACGTCCTGACTTTC. This chain links TRBV6-1 with TRBJ2-6; no definite D call. Trimming took off 7 bases at V and 2 bases at J, with 6 bases between the two ends. Germline CDR1 is MNHNS and CDR2 is SASEGT. CDR3 length equals 13 residues.

The chain links TRBV7-9 to TRBJ2-7, with TRBD2 matching 9 bases. CDR1 is SEHNR and CDR2 is FQNEAQ in the germline V gene (reference sequence). Trimming removed 5 bases from V and 2 bases from J; junction bases left unmatched: 13. This CDR3 spans 17 amino acids. The CDR3 DNA is TGTGCCAGCAGCCCCGCGAGAGGTAGCGGGAGACCCTACGAGCAGTACTTC. This codes for CASSPARGSGRPYEQYF.

The V gene is TRBV5-1, the J gene TRBJ1-1; D is undetermined. Germline V CDR1 and CDR2: SGHRS, YFSETQ. The CDR3 runs to 16 residues. Trimming took off 1 base at V and 0 bases at J, with 13 bases between the two ends. The CDR3 here is CASSLFVSDMNTEAFF. The DNA for the CDR3 is TGCGCCAGCAGCTTGTTTGTCAGTGACATGAACACTGAAGCTTTCTTT.

V is TRBV19 and J is TRBJ1-1; unclear D gene. V lost 5 bases, J lost 11 bases, and 21 bases lay in between. This CDR3 has 14 amino acids. Germline assignment: CDR1 LNHDA and CDR2 SQIVND (reference sequence). As DNA, the CDR3 is TGTGCCAGTAGTCCGCTCCGGGTCTTCTTTGGGGCTTTCTTT. Translated, it gives CASSPLRVFFGAFF.

The chain couples TRBV2 to TRBJ2-1; 9 bases agree with TRBD2. CDR3 length equals 15 residues. The V and J ends lost 6 bases and 4 bases, in that order; junction bases with no gene match: 7. In germline, CDR1 is SNHLY, CDR2 FYNNEI. The CDR3 here is CASRDPSGAYNEQFF. The CDR3 DNA reads TGTGCCAGCAGGGACCCTAGCGGGGCATACAATGAGCAGTTCTTC.

The chain has TRBV3-1 (or the pseudogene TRBV3-2) and TRBJ2-1; possibly TRBD2 for D (6 bases). V gave up 1 base and J gave up 6 bases, with 13 bases separating them. The CDR3 has 15 residues. CDR1 is LGHDT and CDR2 is YNNKEL in the germline V gene (reference sequence). Here the CDR3 reads CASSQGGGRVNEQFF. CDR3 sequence (DNA): TGTGCCAGCAGCCAAGGGGGAGGCAGGGTCAATGAGCAGTTCTTC.